The source of this T cell receptor (beta chain) is a study of T-cell memory formation after mild COVID-19. TCRdb ran MiXCR on the 5' RACE reads and lists one entry per CDR3 protein. Of almost 350,000 distinct CDR3 sequences in the sample, 20% to 25% were seen once. Worth noting for this clonotype: Its matching antigen is unknown.

Findings and limits, study-wide: Several responding clones turned up in pre-infection memory, indicating that cross-reactive memory may have taken part. Clones contracting across day 15 to 85 had a balanced CD4/CD8 profile; later expanding clones leaned CD4+.

The CDR3 totals 12 residues. V lost 7 bases and J 1 base, leaving 9 bases between the germline ends. Germline loops: CDR1 SQVTM, CDR2 ANQGSEA. This clonotype was obtained from a man between 18 and 35 years old who had mild COVID-19 (a few samples of this study predate the infection). Cell type and time point are not known. Sequenced sample: PBMCs or a T cell subset sorted from them (not recorded which). The chain employs TRBV29-1 and TRBJ2-3; D remains unclear. The CDR3: CSATGRTDTQYF. The CDR3 region has the DNA TGCAGCGCTACCGGCCGCACAGATACGCAGTATTTT.